Reported below is one T cell receptor beta chain. The data stem from a study of blood T cell repertoires in COVID-19. Study-level information: Spain, Italy and the United States supplied samples that represented acute and convalescent COVID-19.

Sequenced by immunoSEQ multiplex PCR; TCRdb stores in-frame clones only, minus some. The sample records 100,000 to 150,000 clones, 86% being singletons. Seattle's enrolled individuals joined amid active infection and were then monitored longitudinally. CDR3 size: 15 residues. Germline assignment: CDR1 SQVTM and CDR2 ANQGSEA. Losses at the gene ends were 6 bases for V and 0 bases for J; bases not matched to a gene: 7. Sequenced sample: peripheral blood. The chain uses TRBV29-1 and TRBJ1-3, with 8 bases that match TRBD1. This clonotype was sampled from an older woman with COVID-19, enrolled during active disease. The chain's CDR3 is CSVGKQGGSGNTIYF. CDR3 bases: TGCAGCGTGGGTAAACAGGGGGGCTCTGGAAACACCATATATTTT.